Below, one T cell receptor beta chain is given with its context. This clone was seen a single time. Which antigen it targets is not known. No base quality information exists; no much larger clone differs at one position. The sample originates from a study of T cells in tuberculosis (dated by TCRdb to the late 2010s). Background on the whole study: To characterize T cells specific for the mycobacterial lipid antigen glucose monomycolate (GMM), the study used CD1B tetramers together with high-throughput TCR immunosequencing. PBMC from active tuberculosis patients were archived either before standard anti-tuberculosis treatment began or within 7 days of the start of that treatment. IGRA-negative adolescents, IGRA-positive adolescents with latent tuberculosis and adults with active tuberculosis, nine to ten per group, were compared in a South African clinical cohort.

TCR libraries were generated with the immunoSEQ multiplex PCR assay, using TCR-beta and/or TCR-alpha/delta assays for each sample. Amplified TCR libraries were sequenced on the Illumina high-throughput platform. The study's processing was this. Clustering and dimensionality reduction were performed using pairwise TCRdist distances among GMM-specific receptors from ex vivo sorted or in vitro expanded T cells. Each clinical repertoire received a mean NN-distance score, defined as the average TCRdist to the nearest 10% of tetramer-positive reference sequences. To compute GEM TCR motif frequency, the fraction of unique TCRs matching known GEM sequences by V/J usage and CDR3 length was calculated. Active tuberculosis was classified by linear discriminant analysis with leave-one-out cross-validation, implemented in scikit-learn. Here the immuneACCESS table is served through TCRdb, limited to in-frame sequences with V and J called. Missing clones are a known gap in these copies; in checked studies unresolved V genes cover under half, and the rest lacks a known reason. V and J calls and clone size are given by that table; D and trimming were obtained from the DNA. The sample table contains around 33,000 clones; only one count was recorded for about 90% of them. Of the sample, 5.5% to 7.5% falls within the top ten clones.

Summary of the overall study and its limitations: Clinical samples were selected based on the availability of cryopreserved specimens, with adults included as active tuberculosis cases and adolescents included as controls. The smaller NN-distances were partly driven by shorter CDR3-alpha lengths in active tuberculosis patients, and the difference for TCR-beta did not reach statistical significance. Smaller mean NN-distances to GMM-specific TCRs were observed in active tuberculosis TCR-alpha repertoires than in IGRA-negative controls, suggesting clonal expansion of GMM-specific TCRs. Using GEM motif frequencies, a classifier achieved 65% to 75% accuracy, whereas a classifier built on the diverse GMM-specific repertoire got to roughly 90% accuracy (AUROC more than 0.85).

Including the terminal cysteine and phenylalanine, the CDR3 comprises 15 residues. The CDR3 DNA has 45 bases and is translated from base 1. Deletion took 3 bases off V and 1 base off J, with a span of 12 bases between the germline ends. CDR1 and CDR2 are read off the germline V gene as MGHRA and YSYEKL. Reading the label with the study, this specimen's time point is: new active TB diagnosis, blood taken before or within 7 days of starting treatment. Active tuberculosis patients were HIV-seronegative South African adults aged 18 years or older with a new diagnosis. Confirmation of active tuberculosis came from positive sputum smear microscopy and/or a positive M. tuberculosis culture. Unsorted cryopreserved PBMC were immunosequenced, covering on average about 100,000 T cells per clinical donor.

Sample: PBMCs, taken at tuberculosis diagnosis. Rearrangement joined TRBV4-1 to TRBJ1-1, with no confidently assigned D gene. This clonotype was obtained from an adult with tuberculosis. Some clones in this sample may be carry-over from other donors' samples. The CDR3: CASSHLNRQNTEAFF. The nucleotide sequence is given as TGCGCCAGCAGCCACCTAAACCGACAGAACACTGAAGCTTTCTTT.